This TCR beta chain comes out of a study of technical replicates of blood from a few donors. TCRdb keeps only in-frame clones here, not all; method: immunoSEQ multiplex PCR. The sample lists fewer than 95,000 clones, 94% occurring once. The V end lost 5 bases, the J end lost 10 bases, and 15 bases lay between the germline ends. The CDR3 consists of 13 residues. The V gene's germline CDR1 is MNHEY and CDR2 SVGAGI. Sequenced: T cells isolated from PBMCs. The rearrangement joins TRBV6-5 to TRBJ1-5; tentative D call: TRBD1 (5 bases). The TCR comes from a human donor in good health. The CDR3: CASSDPGGFPQHF. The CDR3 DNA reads TGTGCCAGCAGTGACCCGGGGGGATTTCCCCAGCATTTT.